This record covers a single TCR beta chain. The CDR3 runs 14 residues. Trimming removed 5 bases at V and 4 bases at J, with 14 bases between. Germline-derived CDR1 and CDR2 are SEHNR and FQNEAQ (reference sequence). The data originate from a study of blood T cell repertoires in COVID-19. The table came from immunoSEQ multiplex PCR; TCRdb's copy has only in-frame clones and leaves some out. The sample lists around 210,000 clones, roughly 85% occurring once. The source is a man between 45 and 60 years old with COVID-19, enrolled during active disease. The chain links TRBV7-9 to TRBJ1-2; TRBD1 might be the D (6 bases). Sequencing was done on a sample of peripheral blood. In nucleotides, the CDR3 is TGTGCCAGCAGCGAACGGGGGGACATCTATGGCTACACCTTC. Translation: CASSERGDIYGYTF.